The text below deals with one TCR beta chain. Its antigen is currently not known. Base qualities are missing; no much larger clone stands one base away. The sample originates from a study of T cell responses to AZD1222 COVID-19 vaccine (dated by TCRdb to 2020 to 2022). Some background on the complete study: AZD1222 recipients whose second dose came at about 4 weeks and those whose second dose came at about 12 weeks were combined into one group, since spike-specific TCR depth and breadth did not differ between the two schedules. TCR sequencing was performed for some 250 trial participants, of whom roughly 200 were given two doses of AZD1222 and around 26 were given two doses of MenACWY control vaccine. Trial participants were enrolled into age subgroups of 18-55, 56-69 and 70-plus years, which contained about 150, 28 and 57 TCR-sequenced participants, respectively.

Deletion took 1 base off V and 2 bases off J, with a span of 9 bases between the germline ends. Per the germline V gene (reference sequence), GTSNPN is the CDR1 and SVGIG is the CDR2. The CDR3 goes from the cysteine to the phenylalanine over 14 residues. Only CDR3 DNA remains: 42 bases, in frame from the first base. Read against the paper, the sample's time point label means: baseline before first vaccination. Vaccinee samples came from UK trials COV001 and COV002, including a single-blind randomized controlled phase 2/3 trial of AZD1222 (ChAdOx1 nCoV-19) in healthy adults. For TCRbeta chain sequencing, PBMC samples from trial participants were taken at day 0 and at day 28 after the second dose. What the authors observed across the whole study: Reportedly, almost half of the unique spike-specific TCRs recognized epitopes lying outside the regions that are mutated in the B.1.351 and B.1.1.7 variants. The 56-69-year group was small, and its depth increase did not reach significance, likely because of low power. Because no day 14 peak-response samples were available, the repertoires could be characterized only after the peak T cell response. Participants were mostly white British, with more females than males. The authors suggested clonal diversity may have been underestimated. Spike-specific TCR breadth and depth rose significantly after two AZD1222 doses compared with day 0 and with MenACWY recipients. Conclusions about previously exposed vaccinees are limited, since just six or seven AZD1222 recipients were seropositive for SARS-CoV-2 at baseline. The vaccine-associated CD4 TCRs covered the entire spike protein, and the dominant responses fell in regions 160-218 and 743-854.

The CDR3 regions of human TCRbeta chains were analyzed by immunosequencing. The original methods were these. Repertoire TCRs were checked for matches against a reference library of SARS-CoV-2-specific TCRs that had been generated using the MIRA antigen-specificity platform. Breadth was defined as the fraction of unique TCRs that were SARS-CoV-2-associated, and depth was defined as the fraction of total T cells that were SARS-CoV-2-associated. Each spike-specific TCR was assigned to its reactive spike region and to a CD4 or CD8 class using the MIRA data. Log10-transformed breadth and depth values were compared by one-way ANOVA with Sidak's multiple comparisons tests. The table was pulled from immuneACCESS by TCRdb, which kept in-frame rearrangements only. Such tables lose some clones; where checked, under half of the loss comes from unresolved V genes, and the rest has no known cause. Clone size and V and J calls were adopted from that table, with D and trimming inferred from the DNA. The table for this sample lists about 160,000 clones; roughly nine tenths of them were counted only once. Approximately 2% of the sample comes from the top ten.

The receptor comes from an adult in good health. The V and J genes are TRBV30 and TRBJ1-3; perhaps TRBD1 is the D gene, with 5 bases matching. Sequenced here: peripheral blood, sampled on day 0 of AZD1222 vaccination. CDR3 loop: CAWSAGVPGNTIYF. Read as DNA, the sequence is TGTGCCTGGAGTGCGGGGGTTCCTGGAAACACCATATATTTT.